The clone carrying this T cell receptor (beta chain) has only a few counts. The antigen remains undetermined. With V trimmed by 3 bases and J by 4 bases, 6 bases remained unmatched. Germline lookup yields CDR1 SGHNT and CDR2 YYREEE (reference sequence). The CDR3 consists of 15 residues. Healthy bone marrow donors formed the donor group. The data were taken from a study of cytomegalovirus exposure and HLA in healthy donors. Use of 60 Vbeta and 13 Jbeta primers characterized the PCR. Assay used: immunoSEQ multiplex PCR; TCRdb lists only in-frame clones, some missing. The data show some 140,000 clones, around 82% seen once. Points from the study as a whole: Per published reports, the classifier diagnosed cytomegalovirus status with high specificity and sensitivity. Cytomegalovirus-associated status was assigned to approximately 160 TCR beta chains.

The chain has TRBV5-4 and TRBJ1-2, with 10 bases lining up with TRBD1. Sequences were obtained from PBMCs. The TCR was taken from a woman aged 40-49 years in good health and CMV-seropositive. DNA for the CDR3: TGTGCCAGCAGCTCCCCCGGACAGGGGGTCTATGGCTACACCTTC. It yields the protein CASSSPGQGVYGYTF.